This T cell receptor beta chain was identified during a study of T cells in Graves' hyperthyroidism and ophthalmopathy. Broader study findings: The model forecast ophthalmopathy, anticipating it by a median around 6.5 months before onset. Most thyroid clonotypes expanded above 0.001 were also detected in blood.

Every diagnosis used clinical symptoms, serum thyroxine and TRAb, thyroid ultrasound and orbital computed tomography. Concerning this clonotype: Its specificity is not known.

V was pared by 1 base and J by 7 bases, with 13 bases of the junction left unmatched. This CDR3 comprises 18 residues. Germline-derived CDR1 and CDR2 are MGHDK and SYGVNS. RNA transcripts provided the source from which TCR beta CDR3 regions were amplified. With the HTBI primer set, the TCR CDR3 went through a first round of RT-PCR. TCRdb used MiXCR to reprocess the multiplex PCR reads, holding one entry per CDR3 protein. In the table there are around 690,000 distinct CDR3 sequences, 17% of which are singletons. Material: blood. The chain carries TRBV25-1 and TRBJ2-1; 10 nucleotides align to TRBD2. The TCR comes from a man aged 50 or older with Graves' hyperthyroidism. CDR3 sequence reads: CASSELEGASGRNNEQFF. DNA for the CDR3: TGTGCCAGCAGTGAATTGGAGGGCGCTAGCGGGAGAAATAATGAGCAGTTCTTC. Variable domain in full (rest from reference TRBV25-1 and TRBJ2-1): EADIYQTPRYLVIGTGKKITLECSQTMGHDKMYWYQQDPGMELHLIHYSYGVNSTEKGDLSSESTVSRIRTEHFPLTLESARPSHTSQYLCASSELEGASGRNNEQFFGPGTRLTVL.